Listed below are T cell receptor beta chains from one sample, sequenced in a study of blood T cell repertoires in COVID-19. Generated by immunoSEQ multiplex PCR, the TCRdb table keeps only in-frame clones and is missing some. Of about 110,000 clones in the sample, about two thirds were seen once. Material for sequencing was peripheral blood. The source is a woman between 35 and 50 years old with acute or convalescent COVID-19. Both conserved end residues are part of each CDR3. A D gene is named only where the DNA matches it firmly. Clone size is shown for a subset of rows, as once, few, many or a class of expanded clone.

clone_size: once
j_call: TRBJ1-1
v_call: TRBV29-1
d_call: TRBD1
cdr3_nt: TGCAGCGTTGAAGGGACAGGGGGCTTCACTGAAGCTTTCTTT
cdr3_aa: CSVEGTGGFTEAFF

clone_size: NA
j_call: TRBJ2-1
v_call: TRBV6-1
d_call: TRBD2
cdr3_nt: TGTGCCAGCAGTGAAGCGGGGGGGTACAATGAGCAGTTCTTC
cdr3_aa: CASSEAGGYNEQFF

clone_size: few
j_call: TRBJ1-3
v_call: TRBV28
d_call: NA
cdr3_nt: TGTGCCAGCAGTCTACAGGGCGGGAACACCATATATTTT
cdr3_aa: CASSLQGGNTIYF

clone_size: NA
j_call: TRBJ1-2
v_call: TRBV29-1
d_call: NA
cdr3_nt: TGCAGCGTCGGGGAGACTTATGGCTACACCTTC
cdr3_aa: CSVGETYGYTF

clone_size: once
j_call: TRBJ1-2
v_call: TRBV5-1
d_call: NA
cdr3_nt: TGCGCCAGCAGCTTGACAGAGTTTAACTATGGCTACACCTTC
cdr3_aa: CASSLTEFNYGYTF

clone_size: few
j_call: TRBJ1-3
v_call: TRBV10-1
d_call: NA
cdr3_nt: TGCGCCAATACTCGGGGGTGTTGTTCTGGAAACACCATATATTTT
cdr3_aa: CANTRGCCSGNTIYF

clone_size: few
j_call: TRBJ1-6
v_call: TRBV6-5
d_call: TRBD1
cdr3_nt: TGTGCCAGCAGTAGAAAATCAGGGGGAGACTCACCCCTCCACTTT
cdr3_aa: CASSRKSGGDSPLHF

clone_size: NA
j_call: TRBJ2-4
v_call: TRBV12-3/TRBV12-4
d_call: TRBD1
cdr3_nt: TGTGCCAGCAGACAGGGGCCAAACATTCAGTACTTC
cdr3_aa: CASRQGPNIQYF

clone_size: NA
j_call: TRBJ2-4
v_call: TRBV19
d_call: NA
cdr3_nt: TGTGCCAGTAGTATGGGTAGGGACGGGGGCATTCAGTACTTC
cdr3_aa: CASSMGRDGGIQYF

clone_size: NA
j_call: TRBJ1-1
v_call: TRBV19
d_call: TRBD1
cdr3_nt: TGTGCCAGTAGTATCTGGACAGGGACCGTGAGGGTGAACACTGAAGCTTTCTTT
cdr3_aa: CASSIWTGTVRVNTEAFF

clone_size: few
j_call: TRBJ1-6
v_call: TRBV5-6
d_call: NA
cdr3_nt: TGTGCCAGCAGCCCCGGACCGGAGGCACCCCTCCACTTT
cdr3_aa: CASSPGPEAPLHF

clone_size: NA
j_call: TRBJ2-5
v_call: TRBV11-1
d_call: NA
cdr3_nt: TGTGCCAGCAGCCCCTTTACAGTTCAAGAGACCCAGTACTTC
cdr3_aa: CASSPFTVQETQYF

clone_size: NA
j_call: TRBJ2-2
v_call: TRBV7-7
d_call: TRBD2
cdr3_nt: TGTGCCAGCAGCCAAGGGGTAGCGGGAACCGGGGAGCTGTTTTTT
cdr3_aa: CASSQGVAGTGELFF